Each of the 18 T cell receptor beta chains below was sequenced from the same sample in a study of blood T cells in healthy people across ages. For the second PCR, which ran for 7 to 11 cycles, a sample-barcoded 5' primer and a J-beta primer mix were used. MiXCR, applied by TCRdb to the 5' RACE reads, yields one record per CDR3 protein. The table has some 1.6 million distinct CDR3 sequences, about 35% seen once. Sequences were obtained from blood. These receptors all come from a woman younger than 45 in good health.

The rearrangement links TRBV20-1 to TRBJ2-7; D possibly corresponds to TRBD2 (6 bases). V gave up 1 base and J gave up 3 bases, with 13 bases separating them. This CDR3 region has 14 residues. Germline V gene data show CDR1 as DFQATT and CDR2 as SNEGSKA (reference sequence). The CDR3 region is CSARGRRGLYEQYF. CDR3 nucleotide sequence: TGCAGTGCTAGAGGTAGGCGGGGACTCTACGAGCAGTACTTC.

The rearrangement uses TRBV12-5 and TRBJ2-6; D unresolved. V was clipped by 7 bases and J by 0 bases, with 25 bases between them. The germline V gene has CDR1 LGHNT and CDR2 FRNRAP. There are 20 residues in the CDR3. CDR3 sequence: CASVHPPKKDVASGANVLTF. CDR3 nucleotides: TGTGCTAGTGTTCATCCTCCCAAAAAGGACGTCGCCTCTGGGGCCAACGTCCTGACTTTC. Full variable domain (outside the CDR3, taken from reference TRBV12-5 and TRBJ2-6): DARVTQTPRHKVTEMGQEVTMRCQPILGHNTVFWYRQTMMQGLELLAYFRNRAPLDDSGMPKDRFSAEMPDATLATLKIQPSEPRDSAVYFCASVHPPKKDVASGANVLTFGAGSRLTVL.

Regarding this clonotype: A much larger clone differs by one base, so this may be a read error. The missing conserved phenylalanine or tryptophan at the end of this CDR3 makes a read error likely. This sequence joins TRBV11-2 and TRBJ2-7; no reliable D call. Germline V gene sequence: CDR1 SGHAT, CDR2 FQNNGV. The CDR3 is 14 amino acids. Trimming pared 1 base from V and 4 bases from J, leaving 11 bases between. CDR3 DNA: TGTGCCAGCAGCTTAGCGGGCAGTGCATACGAGCAGTACCTC. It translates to CASSLAGSAYEQYL.

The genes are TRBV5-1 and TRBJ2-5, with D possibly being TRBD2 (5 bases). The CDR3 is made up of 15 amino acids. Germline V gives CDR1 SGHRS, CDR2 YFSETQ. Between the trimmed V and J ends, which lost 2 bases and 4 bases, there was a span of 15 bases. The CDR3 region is CASSFGTRGGETQYF. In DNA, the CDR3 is TGCGCCAGCAGCTTTGGTACGAGAGGAGGAGAGACCCAGTACTTC.

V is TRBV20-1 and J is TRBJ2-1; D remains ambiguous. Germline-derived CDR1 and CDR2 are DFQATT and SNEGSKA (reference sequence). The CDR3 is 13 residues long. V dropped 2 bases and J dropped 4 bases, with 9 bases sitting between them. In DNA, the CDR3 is TGCAGTGCTAGATCCCCTGGTTACAATGAGCAGTTCTTC. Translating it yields CSARSPGYNEQFF.

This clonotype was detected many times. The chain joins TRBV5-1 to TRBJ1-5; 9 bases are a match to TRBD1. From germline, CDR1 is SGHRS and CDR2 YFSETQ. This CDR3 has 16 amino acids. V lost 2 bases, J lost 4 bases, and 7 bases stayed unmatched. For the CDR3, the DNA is TGCGCCAGCAGCTTATCCCCGACAGGGGGGAATCAGCCCCAGCATTTT. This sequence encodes CASSLSPTGGNQPQHF.

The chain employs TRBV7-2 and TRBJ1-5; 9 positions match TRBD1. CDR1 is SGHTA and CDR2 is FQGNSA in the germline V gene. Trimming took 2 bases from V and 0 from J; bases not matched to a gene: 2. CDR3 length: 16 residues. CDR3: CASSLRTGVSNQPQHF. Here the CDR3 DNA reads TGTGCCAGCAGCTTAAGGACAGGGGTTAGCAATCAGCCCCAGCATTTT.

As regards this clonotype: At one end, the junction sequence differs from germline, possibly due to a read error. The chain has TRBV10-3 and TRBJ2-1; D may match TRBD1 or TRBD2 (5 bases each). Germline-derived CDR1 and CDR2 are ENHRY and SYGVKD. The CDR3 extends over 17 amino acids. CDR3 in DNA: TGTGCCAGCAGTCGGACGTCGGGGCTAAGCTCCTACAATGAGCAGTTCTTC. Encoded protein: CASSRTSGLSSYNEQFF.

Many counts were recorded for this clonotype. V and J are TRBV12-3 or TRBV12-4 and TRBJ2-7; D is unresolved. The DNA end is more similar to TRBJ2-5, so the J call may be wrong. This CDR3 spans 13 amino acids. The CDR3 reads CASSPGVSGTQYF. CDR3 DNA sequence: TGTGCCAGCAGTCCTGGAGTGTCGGGGACCCAGTACTTC.

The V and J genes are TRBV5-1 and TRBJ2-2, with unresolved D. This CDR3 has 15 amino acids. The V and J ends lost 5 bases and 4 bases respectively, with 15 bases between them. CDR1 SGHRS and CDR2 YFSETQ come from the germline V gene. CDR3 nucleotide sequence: TGCGCCAGCAGTCCTTATTGGGTCGGCACCGGGGAGCTGTTTTTT. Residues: CASSPYWVGTGELFF.

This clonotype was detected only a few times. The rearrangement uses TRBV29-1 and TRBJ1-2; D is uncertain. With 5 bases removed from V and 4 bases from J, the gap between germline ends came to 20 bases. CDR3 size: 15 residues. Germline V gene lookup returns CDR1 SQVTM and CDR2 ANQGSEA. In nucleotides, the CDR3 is TGCAGCGTTCTCATTGCCACTGACGGGCGCTATGGCTACACCTTC. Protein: CSVLIATDGRYGYTF.

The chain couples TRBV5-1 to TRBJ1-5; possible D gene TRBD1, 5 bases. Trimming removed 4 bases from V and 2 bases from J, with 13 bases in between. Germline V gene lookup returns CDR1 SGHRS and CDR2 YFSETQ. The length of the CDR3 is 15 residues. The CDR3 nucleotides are TGCGCCAGCAGCCCAGGGTTTATGGGCAATCAGCCCCAGCATTTT. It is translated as CASSPGFMGNQPQHF.

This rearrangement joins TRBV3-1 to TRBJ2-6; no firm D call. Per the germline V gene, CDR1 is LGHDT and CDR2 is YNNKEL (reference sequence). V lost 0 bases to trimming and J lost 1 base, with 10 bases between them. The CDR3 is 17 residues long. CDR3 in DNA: TGTGCCAGCAGCCAAGAACCTAGTTGGTCTGGGGCCAACGTCCTGACTTTC. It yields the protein CASSQEPSWSGANVLTF.

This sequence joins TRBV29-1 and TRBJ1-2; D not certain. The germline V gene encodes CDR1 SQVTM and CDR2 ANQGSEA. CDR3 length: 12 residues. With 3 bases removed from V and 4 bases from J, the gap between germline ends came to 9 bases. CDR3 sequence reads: CSVESSLYGYTF. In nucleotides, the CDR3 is TGCAGCGTTGAGTCCTCTCTCTATGGCTACACCTTC.

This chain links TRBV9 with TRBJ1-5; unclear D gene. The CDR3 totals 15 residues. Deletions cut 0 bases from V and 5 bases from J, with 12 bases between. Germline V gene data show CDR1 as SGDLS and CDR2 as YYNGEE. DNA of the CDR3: TGTGCCAGCAGCGTAGGGCAAGGTATCGATCAGCCCCAGCATTTT. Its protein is CASSVGQGIDQPQHF.

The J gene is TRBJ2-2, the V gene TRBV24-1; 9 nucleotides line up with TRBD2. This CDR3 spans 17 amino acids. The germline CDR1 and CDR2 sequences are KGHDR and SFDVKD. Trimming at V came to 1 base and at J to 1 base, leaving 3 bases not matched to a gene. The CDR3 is CATSDLSREGNTGELFF. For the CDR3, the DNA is TGTGCCACCAGTGATTTATCGCGGGAGGGGAACACCGGGGAGCTGTTTTTT.

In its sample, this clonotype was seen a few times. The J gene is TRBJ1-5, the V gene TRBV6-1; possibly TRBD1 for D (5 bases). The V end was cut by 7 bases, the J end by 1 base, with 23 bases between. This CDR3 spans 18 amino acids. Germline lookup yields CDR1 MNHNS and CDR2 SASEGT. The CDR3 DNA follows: TGTGCCAGCACCCCTAGGGGAGAGCACTGGAGAAGCAATCAGCCCCAGCATTTT. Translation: CASTPRGEHWRSNQPQHF.

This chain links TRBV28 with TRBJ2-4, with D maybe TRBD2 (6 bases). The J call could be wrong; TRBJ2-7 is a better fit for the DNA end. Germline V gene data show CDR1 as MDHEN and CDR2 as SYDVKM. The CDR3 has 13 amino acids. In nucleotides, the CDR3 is TGTGCCGTAAATGGGGGGAAAACCTACGAGCAGTACTTC. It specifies CAVNGGKTYEQYF.